This record looks at one T cell receptor beta chain sequence and its context. Germline assignment: CDR1 LNHDA and CDR2 SQIVND (reference sequence). The CDR3 loop spans 14 amino acids. V shed 4 bases, J shed 6 bases, and the junction held 6 bases outside the gene matches. Measured with immunoSEQ multiplex PCR; TCRdb has only the in-frame clones, and not every one. The sample records some 31,000 clones, about 90% being singletons. This entry belongs to a study of blood T cell repertoires in COVID-19. This chain connects TRBV19 to TRBJ2-7; 10 positions match TRBD2. Sequencing was done on a sample of peripheral blood. This TCR was recovered from a man between 65 and 80 years old with active or convalescent COVID-19. The CDR3 DNA reads as TGTGCCAGTAGTAGCCTAGCGGGAGAGCGCGAGCAGTACTTC. It specifies CASSSLAGEREQYF.